This TCR beta chain was recorded in a study of cytomegalovirus exposure and HLA in healthy donors. Broader study findings: The authors excluded some V segments, including TRBV6-2 and TRBV6-3, as indistinguishable. On later analysis, the bulk of CMV-associated TCR beta chains appeared to be HLA-restricted. It was likely that a cluster of highly shared sequence variants was a sequencing artifact.

On this clone: Its specificity is unknown.

Between the trimmed V and J ends, which lost 1 base and 7 bases, there was a span of 13 bases. The germline V gene has CDR1 MDHEN and CDR2 SYDVKM. The CDR3 is 14 amino acids. Researchers ran the PCR with 60 Vbeta and 13 Jbeta primers. TCRdb's copy holds only in-frame clones and misses some; the assay was immunoSEQ multiplex PCR. This table has approximately 97,000 clones, around 84% appearing once. The origin of this receptor is a woman aged 40 to 55 in good health and CMV-seropositive. Sequencing input: PBMCs. V gene TRBV28 combines with J gene TRBJ1-2, with D perhaps TRBD1 (6 bases). The DNA for the CDR3 is TGTGCCAGCAGTTTATTGGGGGCAGTTCGTGGCTACACCTTC. The encoded protein is CASSLLGAVRGYTF.